The rows below give T cell receptor beta chains drawn from one sample of a study of response to subunit inactivated influenza vaccine. TCRdb re-analysed the RT-PCR reads in MiXCR, keeping a single row per CDR3 protein. The sample holds about 500,000 distinct CDR3 sequences, 16% seen once. The source was CD4+ T cells sorted from PBMCs, collected roughly 24 months after vaccination. The source of these receptors is a man aged 45-69 years who received an inactivated influenza vaccine. CDR3s leave out the opening cysteine and the closing phenylalanine or tryptophan. Fields, in order: V gene, CDR3 protein.

TRBV28	ASSLSGTSFGELF
TRBV28	ASSFSGTGGEKLF
TRBV5-1	ASKGTVSYEQY
TRBV5-1	ASSWGQGSNEQY
TRBV20-1	SARETGGGNSPLH
TRBV7-2	ASSLIQGAYEQY
TRBV24-1	ATSDSFSGNEQF
TRBV4-3	ASSQDILAGPRGIQY
TRBV4-3	ASSQGNRETVYGYT
TRBV27	ASSPRVLTEAF
TRBV20-1	SARDLLGTTYEQY
TRBV4-3	ASSRERGSYNEQF
TRBV4-1	ASSQPPGWTSGGHLPVY
TRBV20-1	SADPGQRIHEQY
TRBV20-1	SALYQTRGEQF
TRBV5-1	ASSLAGVEQF
TRBV7-2	ASSLDRSGYT
TRBV20-1	SANSGGQREAF
TRBV18	ASSPAGAQLAGELF
TRBV29-1	SVGTGTLNTGELF
TRBV3-1	ASRFEGGNTDTQY
TRBV5-1	ASSLLGTPDQPQH
TRBV20-1	SARDGDLGRTY
TRBV18	ASSPTAMAGGRETQY
TRBV28	ASSLIPPSYEQY
TRBV5-1	ASSSRTGAMNTEAF
TRBV6-1	ASSEMGGVRQETQY
TRBV15	ATSRAGTPQETQY
TRBV7-2	ASSPLGGNDNSPLH
TRBV2	ASSELLGRYNEQF
TRBV4-2	ASSQGIGIRIGARVKTQY
TRBV28	ASRDRGQETQY
TRBV19	ASRRREPNTEAF
TRBV29-1	SVTLTGFAYNEQF
TRBV10-3	AISDGLAGGTQY
TRBV5-6	ASSGRAFMTTEAL
TRBV7-2	ASSPQFPTEAF
TRBV11-2	ASSSLRRQGNEQY
TRBV7-6	ASSSGTGREKLF
TRBV10-3	AISDLVEGQY
TRBV5-1	ASSLLSGANNEQF
TRBV12-3/TRBV12-4	ASRVQGATEQY
TRBV18	ASSEGLAGNNEQF
TRBV25-1	ATQQEGGEQF